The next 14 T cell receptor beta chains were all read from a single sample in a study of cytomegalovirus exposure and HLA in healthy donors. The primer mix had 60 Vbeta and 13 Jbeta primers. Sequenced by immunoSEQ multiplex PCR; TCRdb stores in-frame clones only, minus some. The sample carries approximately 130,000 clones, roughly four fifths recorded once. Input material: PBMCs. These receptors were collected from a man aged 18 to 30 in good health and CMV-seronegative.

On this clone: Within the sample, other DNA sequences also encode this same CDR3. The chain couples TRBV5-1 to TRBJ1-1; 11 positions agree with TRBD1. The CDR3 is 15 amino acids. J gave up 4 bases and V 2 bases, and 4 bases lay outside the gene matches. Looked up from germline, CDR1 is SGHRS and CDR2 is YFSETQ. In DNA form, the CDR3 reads TGCGCCAGCAGCTTAGGACAGGGGGCAGGCACTGAAGCTTTCTTT. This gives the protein CASSLGQGAGTEAFF.

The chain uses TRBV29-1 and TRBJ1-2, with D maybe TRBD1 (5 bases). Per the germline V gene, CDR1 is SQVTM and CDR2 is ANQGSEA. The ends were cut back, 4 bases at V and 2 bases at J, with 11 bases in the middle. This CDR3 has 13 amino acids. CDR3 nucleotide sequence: TGCAGCGTTGGGGGGGAGGCCAACTATGGCTACACCTTC. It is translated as CSVGGEANYGYTF.

CDR3 sequence reads: CASSATVQAKNIQYF. As DNA, the CDR3 is TGCGCCAGCAGCGCCACTGTTCAAGCCAAAAACATTCAGTACTTC. The V and J genes are TRBV5-1 and TRBJ2-4; D gene ambiguous. Deletions cut 4 bases from V and 0 bases from J, with 11 bases between. The length of the CDR3 is 15 residues. CDR1 and CDR2 (germline): SGHRS, YFSETQ.

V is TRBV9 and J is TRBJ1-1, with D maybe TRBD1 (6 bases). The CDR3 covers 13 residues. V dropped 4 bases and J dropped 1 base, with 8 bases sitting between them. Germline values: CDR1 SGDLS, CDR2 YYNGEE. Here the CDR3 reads CASSLQGNTEAFF. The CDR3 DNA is TGTGCCAGCAGCCTACAGGGGAACACTGAAGCTTTCTTT.

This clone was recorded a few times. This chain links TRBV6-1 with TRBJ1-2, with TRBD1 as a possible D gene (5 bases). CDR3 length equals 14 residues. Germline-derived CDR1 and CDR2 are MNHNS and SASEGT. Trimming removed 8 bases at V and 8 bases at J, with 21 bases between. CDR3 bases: TGTGCCAGCTGGAGTGGGGGGACGGGCGGCGGCTACACCTTC. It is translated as CASWSGGTGGGYTF.

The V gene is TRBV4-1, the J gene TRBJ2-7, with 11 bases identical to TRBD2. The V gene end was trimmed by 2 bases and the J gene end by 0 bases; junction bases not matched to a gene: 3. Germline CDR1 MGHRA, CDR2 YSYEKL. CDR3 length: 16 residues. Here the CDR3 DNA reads TGCGCCAGCAGCCAACCTCTAGCGGGGGGCTCCTACGAGCAGTACTTC. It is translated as CASSQPLAGGSYEQYF.

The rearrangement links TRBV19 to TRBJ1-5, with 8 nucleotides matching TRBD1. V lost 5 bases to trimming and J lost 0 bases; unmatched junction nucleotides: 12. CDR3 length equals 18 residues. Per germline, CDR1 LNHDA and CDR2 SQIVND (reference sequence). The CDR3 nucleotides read TGTGCCAGTAGTCCCCGGACAGGGCAAACCTATAGCAATCAGCCCCAGCATTTT. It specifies CASSPRTGQTYSNQPQHF.

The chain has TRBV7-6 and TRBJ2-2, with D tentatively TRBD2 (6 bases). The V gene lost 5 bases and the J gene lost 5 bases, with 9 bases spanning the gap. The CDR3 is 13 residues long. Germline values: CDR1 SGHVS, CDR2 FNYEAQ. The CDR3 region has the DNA TGTGCCAGCAGCCGGGACTGGACCGGGGAGCTGTTTTTT. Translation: CASSRDWTGELFF.

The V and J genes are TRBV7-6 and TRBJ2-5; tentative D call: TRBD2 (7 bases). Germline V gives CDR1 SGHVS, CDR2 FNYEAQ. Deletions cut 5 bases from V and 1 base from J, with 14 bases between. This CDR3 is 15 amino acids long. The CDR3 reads CASSVRRGAQETQYF. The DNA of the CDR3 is TGTGCCAGCAGCGTGAGACGGGGGGCCCAAGAGACCCAGTACTTC.

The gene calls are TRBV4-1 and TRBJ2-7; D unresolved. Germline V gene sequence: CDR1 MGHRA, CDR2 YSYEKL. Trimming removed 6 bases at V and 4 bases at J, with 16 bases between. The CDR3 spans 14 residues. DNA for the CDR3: TGCGCCAGCAGGCAAACGTTACAGCTTTACGAGCAGTACTTC. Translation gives CASRQTLQLYEQYF.

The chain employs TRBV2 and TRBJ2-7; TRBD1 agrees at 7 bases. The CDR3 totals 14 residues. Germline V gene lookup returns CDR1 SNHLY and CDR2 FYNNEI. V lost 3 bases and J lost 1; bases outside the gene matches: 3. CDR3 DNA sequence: TGTGCCAGCAGTGAGACAGGGTATTCCTACGAGCAGTACTTC. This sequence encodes CASSETGYSYEQYF.

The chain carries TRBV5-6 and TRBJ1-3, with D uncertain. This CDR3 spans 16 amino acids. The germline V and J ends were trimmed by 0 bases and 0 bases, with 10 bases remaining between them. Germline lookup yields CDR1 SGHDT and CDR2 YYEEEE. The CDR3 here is CASSLARVISGNTIYF. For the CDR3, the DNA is TGTGCCAGCAGCTTGGCGAGGGTCATCTCTGGAAACACCATATATTTT.

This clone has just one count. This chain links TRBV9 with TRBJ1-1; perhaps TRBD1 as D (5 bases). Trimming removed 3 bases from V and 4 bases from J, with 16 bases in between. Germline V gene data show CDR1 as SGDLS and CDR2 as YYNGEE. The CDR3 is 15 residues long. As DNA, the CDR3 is TGTGCCAGCAGCGACCAGGTTGGGGGGGGCACTGAAGCTTTCTTT. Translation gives CASSDQVGGGTEAFF.

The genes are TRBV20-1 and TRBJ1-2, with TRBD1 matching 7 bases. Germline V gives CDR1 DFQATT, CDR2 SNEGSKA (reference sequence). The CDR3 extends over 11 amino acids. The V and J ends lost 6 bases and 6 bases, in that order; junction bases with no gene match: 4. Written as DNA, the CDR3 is TGCAGTGCGGGGACAGCAAATGGCTACACCTTC. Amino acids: CSAGTANGYTF.